This is a list of T cell receptor beta chains from one sample in a study of human T cells and chemical hapten exposure. Each CDR3 protein is one row after TCRdb ran MiXCR on the RACE reads. The sample lists 120,000 to 150,000 distinct CDR3 sequences, approximately 10% occurring once. The sample consisted of whole blood, taken in connection with sensitization to the hapten diphenylcyclopropenone (DPC). All receptors come from a woman aged 50 to 60 with alopecia areata. Some clones in this sample may be carry-over from other donors' samples. Each CDR3 is given with its conserved first and last residue. The D gene is left open where the match is weak. Expanded clones get a size class; other rows say once, few or many, or leave the size out.

clone_size j_call cdr3_length d_call v_call cdr3_aa cdr3_nt
few TRBJ2-5 15 TRBD1 TRBV11-3 CASSSDTDREETQYF TGTGCCAGCAGCTCGGACACGGACAGGGAAGAGACCCAGTACTTC
many TRBJ1-2 14 . TRBV4-1 CASSQDRVLYGYTF TGCGCCAGCAGCCAAGATAGGGTCCTCTATGGCTACACCTTC
many TRBJ2-3 16 TRBD2 TRBV6-2/TRBV6-3 CASSTSGRASLDTQYF TGTGCCAGCAGTACTAGCGGGAGAGCGTCCCTAGATACGCAGTATTTT
. TRBJ1-1 14 . TRBV11-2 CASSFYQENTEVFF TGTGCCAGCAGCTTCTACCAGGAGAACACTGAAGTTTTCTTT
. TRBJ2-3 15 TRBD2 TRBV5-4 CASSLGGRDADTQYF TGTGCCAGCAGCTTGGGTGGGAGGGACGCGGATACGCAGTATTTT
few TRBJ2-2 16 . TRBV12-3/TRBV12-4 CASSLSGLSRVGELFF TGTGCCAGCAGTCTCTCGGGCCTTAGTCGAGTCGGGGAGCTGTTTTTT
many TRBJ1-3 14 . TRBV11-2 CASSLVLGGNTIYF TGTGCCAGCAGCTTGGTCTTGGGAGGAAACACCATATATTTT
few TRBJ1-1 16 . TRBV12-3/TRBV12-4 CASSFLAGVANTEAFF TGTGCCAGCAGTTTCTTGGCAGGGGTGGCGAACACTGAAGCTTTCTTT
. TRBJ2-7 10 . TRBV3-1 CASSQGEQYF TGTGCCAGCAGCCAAGGCGAGCAGTACTTC
many TRBJ1-2 15 . TRBV18 CASSPLKGIDYGYTF TGTGCCAGCTCACCACTTAAAGGGATAGACTATGGCTACACCTTC
. TRBJ1-1 13 . TRBV29-1 CSVEDLGNTEAFF TGCAGCGTTGAAGACCTTGGGAACACTGAAGCTTTCTTT
few TRBJ2-3 17 TRBD2 TRBV7-9 CASSPGRGAIGTDTQYF TGTGCCAGCAGCCCCGGGCGGGGGGCCATCGGCACAGATACGCAGTATTTT
few TRBJ2-7 15 TRBD2 TRBV7-2 CASSPSGGRAREQYF TGTGCCAGCAGCCCCTCCGGCGGGAGGGCTCGCGAGCAGTACTTC
many TRBJ2-1 16 TRBD2 TRBV5-1 CASSFRRTSGFNEQFF TGCGCCAGCAGCTTCCGCCGGACTAGCGGATTCAATGAGCAGTTCTTC
few TRBJ2-5 12 . TRBV29-1 CSVVAGEETQYF TGCAGCGTTGTGGCAGGGGAAGAGACCCAGTACTTC
few TRBJ2-5 12 . TRBV20-1 CSARMAAETQYF TGCAGTGCTAGAATGGCCGCAGAGACCCAGTACTTC
few TRBJ1-2 14 . TRBV19 CASRRREPNYGYTF TGTGCCAGTAGACGCCGGGAACCTAACTATGGCTACACCTTC
many TRBJ2-5 15 . TRBV5-1 CASSLFPGPQETQYF TGCGCCAGCAGCTTGTTTCCGGGACCTCAAGAGACCCAGTACTTC
many TRBJ2-7 15 TRBD1 TRBV5-5 CASSLGGTGSFEQYF TGTGCCAGCAGCTTGGGCGGGACAGGGTCGTTCGAGCAGTACTTC
few TRBJ2-7 12 . TRBV3-1 CASSSRRDEQYF TGTGCCAGCAGCTCCCGACGGGACGAGCAGTACTTC
many TRBJ1-1 12 . TRBV29-1 CSVERGNTEAFF TGCAGCGTCGAACGAGGGAACACTGAAGCTTTCTTT
. TRBJ2-2 13 . TRBV29-1 CSVDRARTGELFF TGCAGCGTTGACCGAGCGCGCACCGGGGAGCTGTTTTTT
. TRBJ2-3 16 . TRBV15 CATSRSGGLGTDTQYF TGTGCCACCAGCAGGTCCGGGGGGCTCGGCACAGATACGCAGTATTTT
few TRBJ2-1 16 . TRBV4-3 CASSQSRGTARGEQFF TGCGCCAGCAGCCAAAGCCGCGGGACAGCTCGCGGTGAGCAGTTCTTC
. TRBJ2-7 14 . TRBV12-3/TRBV12-4 CASSLNGRGYEQYF TGTGCCAGCAGTTTAAATGGGAGGGGGTACGAGCAGTACTTC
. TRBJ2-2 15 TRBD1 TRBV20-1 CSARPPGGNTGELFF TGCAGTGCTAGGCCCCCAGGGGGCAACACCGGGGAGCTGTTTTTT
few TRBJ1-1 15 TRBD1 TRBV28 CASRKEGQGNTEAFF TGTGCCAGCAGAAAGGAGGGACAGGGTAACACTGAAGCTTTCTTT
few TRBJ2-3 14 TRBD1 TRBV20-1 CSAHAGTGSDTQYF TGCAGTGCCCATGCCGGGACAGGGTCAGATACGCAGTATTTT
. TRBJ1-5 15 . TRBV5-6 CASRLWRYSNQPQHF TGTGCCAGCAGGCTTTGGCGGTATAGCAATCAGCCCCAGCATTTT
few TRBJ1-5 13 TRBD1 TRBV29-1 CSVRTGGNQPQHF TGCAGCGTGCGGACAGGGGGCAATCAGCCCCAGCATTTT
many TRBJ2-2 13 . TRBV7-3 CASSSGLSGELFF TGTGCCAGCAGCTCAGGGTTGTCCGGGGAGCTGTTTTTT
few TRBJ2-7 12 . TRBV3-1 CASSQFSYEQYF TGTGCCAGCAGCCAATTCTCCTACGAGCAGTACTTC
many TRBJ2-1 17 . TRBV4-3 CASSQDLGRAAYNEQFF TGCGCCAGCAGCCAAGATCTAGGGCGGGCCGCCTACAATGAGCAGTTCTTC
few TRBJ2-7 15 TRBD1 TRBV3-1 CASSQAGTGGWEQYF TGTGCCAGCAGCCAAGCCGGGACAGGGGGCTGGGAGCAGTACTTC